There are a few counts of the clone carrying this T cell receptor beta chain. Isolation of PBMCs was performed on around 9.8 ml fresh peripheral blood. These data originate in a study of T cells in Graves' hyperthyroidism and ophthalmopathy. CDR1 and CDR2 from the germline V gene are LGHNA and YSLEER. The trim removed 3 bases at V and 4 bases at J, leaving 8 bases unmatched. The CDR3 has 17 amino acids. RNA transcripts yielded amplified TCR beta CDR3 regions. The study used the HTBI primer set for a first-round RT-PCR of the TCR CDR3. TCRdb itself ran the multiplex PCR reads through MiXCR, one entry per CDR3 protein. Among roughly 710,000 distinct CDR3 sequences listed, around a third were seen once.

The sample consisted of blood. This TCR came from a woman in her thirties or forties with Graves' hyperthyroidism. V gene TRBV4-3 combines with J gene TRBJ2-2; 10 bases are shared with TRBD2. CDR3 region: CASSHSLAGVVTGELFF. CDR3 bases: TGCGCCAGCAGCCATTCGCTAGCGGGAGTGGTCACCGGGGAGCTGTTTTTT.